The present T cell receptor beta chain was sequenced within a study of blood T cell repertoires in COVID-19. The wider study: Samples taken during acute and convalescent COVID-19 were collected in the United States, Italy and Spain.

The trim removed 3 bases at V and 7 bases at J, leaving 18 bases unmatched. CDR3 length: 20 amino acids. Per the germline V gene, CDR1 is KGHDR and CDR2 is SFDVKD. Original analysis: Reference gene primer amplification gave nucleated cell count estimates. Here immunoSEQ multiplex PCR was the method, and the copy in TCRdb shows in-frame clones only, minus some. V and J calls and clone size are as listed in that table; D and trimming were resolved from the DNA. The table lists 150,000 to 200,000 clones, approximately 87% of them singletons. The sequence derives from a young man with active or convalescent COVID-19. The chain recombines TRBV24-1 with TRBJ2-1; TRBD2 agrees at 12 bases. The sequenced material came from peripheral blood. The CDR3 bases are TGTGCCACCAGTGATCTCACCGGGACAGCGGGACTAGCGGGTACTAATGAGCAGTTCTTC. This translates into CATSDLTGTAGLAGTNEQFF.